These 19 T cell receptor beta chains were all obtained from the same sample, sequenced in a study of cytomegalovirus exposure and HLA in healthy donors. A multiplex PCR was run with 60 Vbeta primers and 13 Jbeta primers. Clones were read by immunoSEQ multiplex PCR, and TCRdb kept only the in-frame ones, dropping some. Of nearly 300,000 clones in the sample, roughly 85% were seen once. Sequencing was performed on PBMCs. Every receptor here comes from a man aged 35-49 years in good health and CMV-seropositive.

This clone showed up just once. The chain couples TRBV27 to TRBJ2-3; TRBD2 is a possible D gene (6 bases). Germline V gene data show CDR1 as MNHEY and CDR2 as SMNVEV (reference sequence). CDR3 length: 15 residues. The V end was cut by 5 bases, the J end by 3 bases, with 15 bases between. In nucleotides, the CDR3 is TGTGCCAGCAGTCCACGACTAGACCGAACAGATACGCAGTATTTT. The encoded protein is CASSPRLDRTDTQYF.

The chain links TRBV7-8 to TRBJ2-2; TRBD2 matches at 11 bases. Unmatched junction bases numbered 6, after V lost 4 bases and J lost 5 bases. CDR1 and CDR2 from the germline V gene are SGHVS and FQNEAQ. This CDR3 region has 16 residues. As DNA, the CDR3 is TGTGCCAGCAGCTCACTAGCGGGAGTCGGGACCGGGGAGCTGTTTTTT. This encodes CASSSLAGVGTGELFF. The whole variable domain, remainder taken from reference TRBV7-8 and TRBJ2-2, is GAGVSQSPRYKVAKRGQDVALRCDPISGHVSLFWYQQALGQGPEFLTYFQNEAQLDKSGLPSDRFFAERPEGSVSTLKIQRTQQEDSAVYLCASSSLAGVGTGELFFGEGSRLTVL.

This chain uses TRBV27 with TRBJ2-1; a weak D match, TRBD1 (6 bases). Germline lookup yields CDR1 MNHEY and CDR2 SMNVEV (reference sequence). Between the trimmed V and J ends, which lost 5 bases and 4 bases, there was a span of 12 bases. The CDR3 covers 14 residues. CDR3 protein: CASSPTGIYNEQFF. The CDR3 DNA reads TGTGCCAGCAGTCCCACAGGGATATACAATGAGCAGTTCTTC.

This clone has a single count. The genes are TRBV2 and TRBJ1-3; no definite D call. Germline V gene lookup returns CDR1 SNHLY and CDR2 FYNNEI. The CDR3 loop spans 14 amino acids. Trimming cost V 3 bases and J 3 bases, with 9 bases left between them. CDR3 residues: CASSDRLYGNTIYF. CDR3 bases: TGTGCCAGCAGTGACAGACTATATGGAAACACCATATATTTT.

The chain joins TRBV15 to TRBJ2-7; 7 bases match TRBD1. Germline V gene data show CDR1 as LNHNV and CDR2 as YYDKDF (reference sequence). The CDR3 covers 14 residues. The V segment lost 4 bases and the J segment 4 bases; nucleotides outside the gene matches: 7. For the CDR3, the DNA is TGTGCCACCAGCATCCGTCAGGGGGAGTACGAGCAGTACTTC. Protein product: CATSIRQGEYEQYF.

The gene calls are TRBV21-1 and TRBJ1-5. TRBV21-1 is reported as a pseudogene. The CDR3 sequence is 17 residues long. The CDR3 is CASNLRGGDGGDQPQHF. Here the CDR3 DNA reads TGTGCCAGCAACCTCCGGGGAGGGGATGGTGGGGATCAGCCCCAGCATTTT.

The genes are TRBV15 and TRBJ1-3; D is possibly TRBD1 (5 bases). Germline V CDR1 and CDR2: LNHNV, YYDKDF (reference sequence). The CDR3 is made up of 15 amino acids. Trimming stripped 1 base from V and 1 base from J, with 8 bases between. The CDR3 coding sequence is TGTGCCACCAGCAGAGGGGGCACGTCTGGAAACACCATATATTTT. It codes for CATSRGGTSGNTIYF.

The gene calls are TRBV25-1 and TRBJ1-1; possible D gene TRBD1, 5 bases. Trimming took 4 bases from V and 0 from J, leaving 12 bases between them. Germline V gives CDR1 MGHDK, CDR2 SYGVNS. The CDR3 spans 15 residues. The CDR3 DNA is TGTGCCAGCAGTGGCCCTGGGGCGATGAACACTGAAGCTTTCTTT. Translating gives CASSGPGAMNTEAFF.

This rearrangement joins TRBV27 to TRBJ2-3; 10 bases map to TRBD2. Germline CDR1 reads MNHEY; CDR2 reads SMNVEV (reference sequence). The ends lost 5 bases at V and 0 bases at J; junction bases unmatched: 11. The CDR3 extends over 18 amino acids. Written as DNA, the CDR3 is TGTGCCAGCAGTCCCTCCCCTCTAGCGGGGGTTAGCACAGATACGCAGTATTTT. Protein: CASSPSPLAGVSTDTQYF.

The V and J genes are TRBV30 and TRBJ2-1, with 8 bases matching TRBD1. Germline lookup yields CDR1 GTSNPN and CDR2 SVGIG (reference sequence). The V gene end was trimmed by 3 bases and the J gene end by 10 bases; junction bases not matched to a gene: 8. The CDR3 length is 13 residues. CDR3 bases: TGTGCCTGGAGGTCGGGACAGGCTACGGAGCAGTTCTTC. Translating it yields CAWRSGQATEQFF.

The V gene is TRBV29-1, the J gene TRBJ2-7; D remains ambiguous. V dropped 3 bases and J dropped 3 bases, with 12 bases sitting between them. The V gene's germline CDR1 is SQVTM and CDR2 ANQGSEA. This CDR3 comprises 13 residues. The chain's CDR3 is CSVELRGDYEQYF. The CDR3 region has the DNA TGCAGCGTTGAGTTACGAGGTGACTACGAGCAGTACTTC.

This clone was picked up one time. This chain joins TRBV29-1 and TRBJ1-2; possibly TRBD1 for D (5 bases). Germline V gene sequence: CDR1 SQVTM, CDR2 ANQGSEA. CDR3 length equals 15 residues. Deletions cut 6 bases from V and 0 bases from J, with 17 bases between. The CDR3 reads CSVTGGAVANYGYTF. DNA for the CDR3: TGCAGCGTCACCGGGGGAGCGGTAGCTAACTATGGCTACACCTTC.

This clone was seen only a few times. The V gene is TRBV25-1, the J gene TRBJ2-7; possible D gene TRBD1, 6 bases. CDR1 MGHDK and CDR2 SYGVNS come from the germline V gene. The CDR3 contains 13 residues. With 8 bases removed from V and 2 bases from J, the gap between germline ends came to 13 bases. The DNA for the CDR3 is TGTGCCAGCTCAAAAAGGGGGACCTACGAGCAGTACTTC. It is translated as CASSKRGTYEQYF.

The chain combines TRBV6-1 with TRBJ1-2; D might be TRBD1 (6 bases). Per the germline V gene, CDR1 is MNHNS and CDR2 is SASEGT. V was clipped by 3 bases and J by 2 bases, with 13 bases between them. This CDR3 is 15 amino acids long. CDR3 sequence: CASSDQQGANYGYTF. For the CDR3, the DNA is TGTGCCAGCAGTGACCAACAGGGAGCGAACTATGGCTACACCTTC.

The V and J genes are TRBV7-8 and TRBJ1-1; D uncertain. The CDR3 loop spans 12 amino acids. V lost 5 bases and J lost 5, with 9 bases in between. The germline V gene encodes CDR1 SGHVS and CDR2 FQNEAQ. The CDR3: CASSPDSTEAFF. CDR3 DNA sequence: TGTGCCAGCAGCCCAGATTCGACTGAAGCTTTCTTT.

CDR3 DNA: TGTGCCAGCAGTGAACGGCGGAGGAACACTGAAGCTTTCTTT. Protein sequence: CASSERRRNTEAFF. The genes are TRBV6-1 and TRBJ1-1; no clear D gene. CDR3 length: 14 residues. Trimming took off 2 bases at V and 1 base at J, with 8 bases between the two ends. The germline CDR1 and CDR2 sequences are MNHNS and SASEGT.

The chain combines TRBV7-3 with TRBJ2-5, with D possibly matching TRBD1 (5 bases). The DNA end is more similar to TRBJ2-7, so the J call may be wrong. Germline CDR1 is SGHTA and CDR2 is FQGTGA. This CDR3 spans 15 amino acids. CDR3 DNA: TGTGCCAGCAGCTTACTGGCAGGGTCCTTCTCCGAGCAGTACTTC. Its translation: CASSLLAGSFSEQYF.

The chain joins TRBV4-2 to TRBJ2-1; 8 nucleotides align to TRBD2. The germline V gene has CDR1 LGHNA and CDR2 YNFKEQ. The CDR3 has 17 residues. With V trimmed by 2 bases and J by 0 bases, 6 bases remained unmatched. This CDR3 reads CASSQNPSGSSYNEQFF. CDR3 bases: TGTGCCAGCAGCCAAAACCCCAGCGGGAGCTCCTACAATGAGCAGTTCTTC.

CDR3 amino acids: CASSLGGATGTNTEAFF. Here the CDR3 DNA reads TGCGCCAGCAGCTTAGGGGGCGCCACGGGGACGAACACTGAAGCTTTCTTT. The V gene is TRBV5-1, the J gene TRBJ1-1; 7 bases align to TRBD1. Per germline, CDR1 SGHRS and CDR2 YFSETQ. V lost 2 bases, J lost 1 base, and 11 bases stayed unmatched. The CDR3 consists of 17 residues.